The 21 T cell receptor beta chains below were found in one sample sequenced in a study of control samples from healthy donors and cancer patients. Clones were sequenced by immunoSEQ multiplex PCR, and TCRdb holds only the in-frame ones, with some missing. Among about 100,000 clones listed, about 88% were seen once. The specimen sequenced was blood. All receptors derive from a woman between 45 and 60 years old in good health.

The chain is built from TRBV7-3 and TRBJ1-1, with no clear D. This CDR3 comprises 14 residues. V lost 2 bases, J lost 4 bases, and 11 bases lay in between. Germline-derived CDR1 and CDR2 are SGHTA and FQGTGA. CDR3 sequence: CASSLSGEVTEAFF. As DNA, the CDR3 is TGTGCCAGCAGCTTATCCGGGGAGGTCACTGAAGCTTTCTTT.

CDR3 in amino acids: CAISVGTGGPNQPQHF. DNA for the CDR3: TGTGCCATCAGTGTAGGGACAGGGGGCCCAAATCAGCCCCAGCATTTT. The gene calls are TRBV10-3 and TRBJ1-5, with TRBD1 matching over 12 bases. J lost 4 bases, V lost 4 bases, and 5 bases had no gene match. The CDR3 extends over 16 amino acids. Germline V gives CDR1 ENHRY, CDR2 SYGVKD.

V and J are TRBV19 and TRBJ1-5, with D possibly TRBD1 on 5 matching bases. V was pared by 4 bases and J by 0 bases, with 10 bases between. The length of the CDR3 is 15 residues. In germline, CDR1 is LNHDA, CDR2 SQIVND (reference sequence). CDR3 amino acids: CASSKQATSNQPQHF. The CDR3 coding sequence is TGTGCCAGTAGTAAACAGGCCACTAGCAATCAGCCCCAGCATTTT.

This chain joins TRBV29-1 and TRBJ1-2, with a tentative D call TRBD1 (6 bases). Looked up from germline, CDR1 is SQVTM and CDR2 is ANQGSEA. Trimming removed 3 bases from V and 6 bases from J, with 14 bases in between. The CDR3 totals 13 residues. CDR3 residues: CSVDLTGSDGYTF. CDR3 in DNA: TGCAGCGTTGATCTTACAGGGTCTGATGGCTACACCTTC.

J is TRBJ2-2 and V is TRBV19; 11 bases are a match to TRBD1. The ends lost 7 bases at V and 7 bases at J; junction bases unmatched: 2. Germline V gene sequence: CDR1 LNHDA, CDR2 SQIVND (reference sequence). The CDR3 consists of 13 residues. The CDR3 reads CASKDRGLGELFF. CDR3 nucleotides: TGTGCCAGTAAGGACAGGGGGCTCGGGGAGCTGTTTTTT.

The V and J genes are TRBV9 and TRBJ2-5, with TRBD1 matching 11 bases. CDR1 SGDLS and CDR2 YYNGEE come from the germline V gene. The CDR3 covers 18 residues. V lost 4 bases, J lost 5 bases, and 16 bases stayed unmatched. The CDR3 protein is CASSISRREDRGPETQYF. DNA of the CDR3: TGTGCCAGCAGCATTAGCCGCCGGGAGGACAGGGGGCCGGAGACCCAGTACTTC.

The CDR3 loop reads CASSVDDGRVDNYNEQFF. CDR3 coding DNA: TGTGCCAGCAGCGTCGACGACGGCAGGGTCGATAACTACAATGAGCAGTTCTTC. The chain recombines TRBV9 with TRBJ2-1; tentatively, D is TRBD1 (5 bases). Trimming pared 2 bases from V and 3 bases from J, leaving 21 bases between. Germline CDR1 is SGDLS and CDR2 is YYNGEE. The CDR3 has 18 amino acids.

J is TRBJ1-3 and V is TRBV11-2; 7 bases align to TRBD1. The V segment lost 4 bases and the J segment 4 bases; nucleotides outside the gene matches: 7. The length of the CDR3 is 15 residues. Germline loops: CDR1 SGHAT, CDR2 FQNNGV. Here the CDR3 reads CASSSLQGDGNTIYF. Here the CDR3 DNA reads TGTGCCAGCAGCTCCTTGCAGGGGGACGGAAACACCATATATTTT.

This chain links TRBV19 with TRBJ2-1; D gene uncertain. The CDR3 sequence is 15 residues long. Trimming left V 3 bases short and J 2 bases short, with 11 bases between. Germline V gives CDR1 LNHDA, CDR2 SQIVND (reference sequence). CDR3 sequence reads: CASSMGRNAYNEQFF. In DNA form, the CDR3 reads TGTGCCAGTAGTATGGGCCGGAATGCCTACAATGAGCAGTTCTTC. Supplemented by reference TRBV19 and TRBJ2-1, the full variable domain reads DGGITQSPKYLFRKEGQNVTLSCEQNLNHDAMYWYRQDPGQGLRLIYYSQIVNDFQKGDIAEGYSVSREKKESFPLTVTSAQKNPTAFYLCASSMGRNAYNEQFFGPGTRLTVL.

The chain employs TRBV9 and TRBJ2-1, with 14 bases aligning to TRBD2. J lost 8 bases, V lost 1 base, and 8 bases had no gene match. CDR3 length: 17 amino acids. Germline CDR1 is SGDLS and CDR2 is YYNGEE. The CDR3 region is CASSVLAGTSGSHEQFF. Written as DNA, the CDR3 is TGTGCCAGCAGCGTACTCGCCGGGACTAGCGGGAGTCATGAGCAGTTCTTC.

In DNA, the CDR3 is TGTGCCAGCACCAGCAGGGGACACAATTCACCCCTCCACTTT. Protein product: CASTSRGHNSPLHF. The J gene is TRBJ1-6, the V gene TRBV6-6, with a tentative D call TRBD1 (6 bases). Trimming removed 7 bases at V and 7 bases at J, with 14 bases between. The CDR3 sequence is 14 residues long. Germline V gene sequence: CDR1 MNHNY, CDR2 SVGAGI (reference sequence).

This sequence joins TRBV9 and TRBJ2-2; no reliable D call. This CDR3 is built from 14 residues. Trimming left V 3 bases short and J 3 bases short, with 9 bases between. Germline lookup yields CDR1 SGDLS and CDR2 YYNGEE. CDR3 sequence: CASSEGFYTGELFF. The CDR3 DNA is TGTGCCAGCAGCGAGGGATTTTACACCGGGGAGCTGTTTTTT.

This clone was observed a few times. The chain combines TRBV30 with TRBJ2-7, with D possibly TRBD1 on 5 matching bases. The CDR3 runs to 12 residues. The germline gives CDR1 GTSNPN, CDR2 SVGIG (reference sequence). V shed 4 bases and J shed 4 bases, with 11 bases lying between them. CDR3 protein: CAWTGQRYEQYF. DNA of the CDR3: TGTGCCTGGACAGGGCAGAGGTACGAGCAGTACTTC.

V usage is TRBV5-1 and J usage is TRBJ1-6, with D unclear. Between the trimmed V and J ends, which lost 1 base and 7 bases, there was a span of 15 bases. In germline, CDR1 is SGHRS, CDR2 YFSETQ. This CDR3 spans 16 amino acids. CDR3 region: CASSLLDLEGNSPLHF. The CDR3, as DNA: TGCGCCAGCAGCTTGTTGGACCTAGAGGGCAATTCACCCCTCCACTTT.

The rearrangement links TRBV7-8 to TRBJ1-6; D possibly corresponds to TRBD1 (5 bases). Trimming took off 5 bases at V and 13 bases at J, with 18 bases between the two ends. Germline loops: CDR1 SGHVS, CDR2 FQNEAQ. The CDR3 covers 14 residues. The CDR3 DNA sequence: TGTGCCAGCAGCCGGGGGGGAGGTTTAGGCCCCCTCCACTTT. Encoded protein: CASSRGGGLGPLHF. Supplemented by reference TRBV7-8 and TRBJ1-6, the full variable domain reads GAGVSQSPRYKVAKRGQDVALRCDPISGHVSLFWYQQALGQGPEFLTYFQNEAQLDKSGLPSDRFFAERPEGSVSTLKIQRTQQEDSAVYLCASSRGGGLGPLHFGNGTRLTVT.

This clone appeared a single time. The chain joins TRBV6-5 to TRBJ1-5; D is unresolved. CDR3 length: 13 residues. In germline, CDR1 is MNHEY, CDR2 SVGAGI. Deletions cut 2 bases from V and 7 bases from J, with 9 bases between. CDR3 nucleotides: TGTGCCAGCAGTTACACTTTAGGGCAGCCCCAGCATTTT. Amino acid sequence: CASSYTLGQPQHF.

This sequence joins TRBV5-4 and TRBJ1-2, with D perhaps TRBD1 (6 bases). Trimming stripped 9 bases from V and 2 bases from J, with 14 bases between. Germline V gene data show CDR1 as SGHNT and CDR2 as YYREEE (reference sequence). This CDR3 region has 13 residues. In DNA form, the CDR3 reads TGTGCCACCCTCCAAACAGGGAACTATGGCTACACCTTC. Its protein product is CATLQTGNYGYTF.

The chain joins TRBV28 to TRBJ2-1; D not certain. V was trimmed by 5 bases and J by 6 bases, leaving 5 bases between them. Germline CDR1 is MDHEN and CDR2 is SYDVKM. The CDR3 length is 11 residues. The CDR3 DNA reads TGTGCCAGCAGTCCCCTCAATGAGCAGTTCTTC. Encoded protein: CASSPLNEQFF.

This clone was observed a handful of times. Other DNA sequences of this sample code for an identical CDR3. CDR3 region: CASSLSGAYEQYF. In DNA, the CDR3 is TGTGCCAGCAGCCTGTCAGGGGCCTACGAGCAGTACTTC. The rearrangement joins TRBV5-6 to TRBJ2-7; D perhaps matches TRBD1 (6 bases). Trimming shortened V by 4 bases and J by 2 bases, and 10 bases separated the two germline ends. This CDR3 region has 13 residues. Germline CDR1 is SGHDT and CDR2 is YYEEEE. The whole variable domain, filled in from reference TRBV5-6 and TRBJ2-7, reads DAGVTQSPTHLIKTRGQQVTLRCSPKSGHDTVSWYQQALGQGPQFIFQYYEEEERQRGNFPDRFSGHQFPNYSSELNVNALLLGDSALYLCASSLSGAYEQYFGPGTRLTVT.

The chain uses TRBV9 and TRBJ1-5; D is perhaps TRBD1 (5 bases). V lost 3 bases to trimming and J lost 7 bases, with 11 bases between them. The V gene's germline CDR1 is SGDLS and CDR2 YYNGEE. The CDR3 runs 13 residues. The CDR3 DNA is TGTGCCAGCAGCGGGCAGGGTGAACAGCCCCAGCATTTT. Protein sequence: CASSGQGEQPQHF.

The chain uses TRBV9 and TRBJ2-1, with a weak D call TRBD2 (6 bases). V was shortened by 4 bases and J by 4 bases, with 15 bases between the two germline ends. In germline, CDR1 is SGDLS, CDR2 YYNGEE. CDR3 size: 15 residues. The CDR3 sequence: CASSPTSTLYNEQFF. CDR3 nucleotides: TGTGCCAGCAGCCCTACTAGCACCCTTTACAATGAGCAGTTCTTC. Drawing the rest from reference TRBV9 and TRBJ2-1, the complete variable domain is DSGVTQTPKHLITATGQRVTLRCSPRSGDLSVYWYQQSLDQGLQFLIQYYNGEERAKGNILERFSAQQFPDLHSELNLSSLELGDSALYFCASSPTSTLYNEQFFGPGTRLTVL.